The 24 T cell receptor beta chains below come from one sample, sequenced in a study of cytomegalovirus exposure and HLA in healthy donors. Vbeta (60) and Jbeta (13) primers were used in the PCR. This table comes from immunoSEQ multiplex PCR, and its TCRdb copy is limited to in-frame clones, with some not included. Found here are approximately 200,000 clones, around 78% of them singletons; the top ten hold under 2%. The sequencing input was PBMCs. Every receptor here comes from a man in his thirties or forties in good health and CMV-seronegative.

This chain connects TRBV2 to TRBJ1-1; 12 bases are shared with TRBD1. Trimming removed 2 bases from V and 8 bases from J; junction bases left unmatched: 12. The length of the CDR3 is 17 residues. Per the germline V gene, CDR1 is SNHLY and CDR2 is FYNNEI. CDR3 region: CASSESGTGGDNQEAFF. In nucleotides, the CDR3 is TGTGCCAGCAGTGAATCCGGGACAGGGGGCGACAATCAAGAAGCTTTCTTT.

V usage is TRBV6-1 and J usage is TRBJ2-7; 8 bases match TRBD2. The J segment lost 1 base and the V segment lost 3 bases, leaving 5 bases of the junction unmatched. The CDR3 runs 15 residues. Looked up from germline, CDR1 is MNHNS and CDR2 is SASEGT. CDR3 protein: CASSEGGLVSYEQYF. CDR3 nucleotides: TGTGCCAGCAGTGAGGGGGGACTAGTTTCCTACGAGCAGTACTTC.

In DNA form, the CDR3 reads TGTGCCAGCAGTACCCAGGGTGGGGTAAATTCACCCCTCCACTTT. It yields the protein CASSTQGGVNSPLHF. This chain joins TRBV28 and TRBJ1-6; TRBD1 is a possible D gene (5 bases). Germline CDR1 reads MDHEN; CDR2 reads SYDVKM. Between the trimmed V and J ends, which lost 5 bases and 7 bases, there was a span of 15 bases. The CDR3 totals 15 residues.

The V gene is TRBV28, the J gene TRBJ2-7, with 7 bases matching TRBD2. Germline trimming cut 6 bases from V and 0 bases from J; bases unmatched to any gene: 8. The CDR3 is 15 amino acids. Germline V gene lookup returns CDR1 MDHEN and CDR2 SYDVKM. This chain's CDR3 is CASSSLASSSYEQYF. DNA for the CDR3: TGTGCCAGCAGCTCACTAGCGTCTAGCTCCTACGAGCAGTACTTC.

This chain links TRBV18 with TRBJ2-3; D remains unclear. Germline loops: CDR1 KGHSH, CDR2 LQKENI. V was pared by 0 bases and J by 1 base, with 5 bases between. CDR3 length: 14 residues. The CDR3 loop reads CASSPPYGTDTQYF. In DNA form, the CDR3 reads TGTGCCAGCTCACCACCGTATGGCACAGATACGCAGTATTTT.

The rearrangement uses TRBV28 and TRBJ1-4; TRBD1 aligns across 7 bases. V shed 10 bases and J 5 bases; nucleotides not matched to a gene: 10. The germline gives CDR1 MDHEN, CDR2 SYDVKM. The CDR3 runs to 14 residues. CDR3 residues: CATLVQGENEKLFF. The DNA for the CDR3 is TGTGCCACCCTCGTCCAGGGGGAAAATGAAAAACTGTTTTTT.

CDR3 region: CASSVGDSSSYEQYF. The DNA of the CDR3 is TGTGCCAGCAGCGTAGGGGACAGTAGCTCCTACGAGCAGTACTTC. The rearrangement links TRBV9 to TRBJ2-7, with 7 positions matching TRBD1. After removal of 0 bases from V and 0 bases from J, the junction contained 3 bases not matched to a gene. In germline, CDR1 is SGDLS, CDR2 YYNGEE. The CDR3 is made up of 15 amino acids.

The CDR3 region has the DNA TGTGCCAGTAGTACCCTCGGGACAGCGGCTGAAAAACTGTTTTTT. Translating it yields CASSTLGTAAEKLFF. The chain employs TRBV19 and TRBJ1-4; the match to TRBD1 covers 7 bases. CDR1 is LNHDA, CDR2 SQIVND, per germline (reference sequence). This CDR3 comprises 15 residues. The junction had 9 bases not matched to a gene; V was cut back by 4 bases and J by 7 bases.

The V gene is TRBV30, the J gene TRBJ1-3; D unresolved. The CDR3 totals 13 residues. Trimming took 2 bases from V and 0 from J, leaving 5 bases between them. Per the germline V gene, CDR1 is GTSNPN and CDR2 is SVGIG (reference sequence). This CDR3 is CAWSSYSGNTIYF. The CDR3 DNA follows: TGTGCCTGGAGTTCGTACTCTGGAAACACCATATATTTT.

As regards this clone: The junction does not match germline at one end; this may be a read error. V usage is TRBV2 and J usage is TRBJ2-5; TRBD2 matches at 9 bases. The CDR3 length is 13 residues. CDR1 and CDR2 from the germline V gene are SNHLY and FYNNEI. The chain's CDR3 is CASLIAGVRKLHF. In nucleotides, the CDR3 is TGTGCCAGCCTCATAGCGGGAGTAAGGAAGCTGCACTTC.

Here the CDR3 reads CASSYLQGLSNQPQHF. CDR3 bases: TGTGCCAGTAGTTACCTTCAGGGTTTAAGCAATCAGCCCCAGCATTTT. The rearrangement links TRBV19 to TRBJ1-5; possibly TRBD1 for D (5 bases). This CDR3 region has 16 residues. CDR1 and CDR2 (germline): LNHDA, SQIVND (reference sequence). Trimming removed 5 bases at V and 1 base at J, with 15 bases between.

The chain employs TRBV4-1 and TRBJ2-3; TRBD2 might be the D (6 bases). The V gene lost 4 bases and the J gene lost 6 bases, with 11 bases spanning the gap. There are 13 residues in the CDR3. Looked up from germline, CDR1 is MGHRA and CDR2 is YSYEKL. In nucleotides, the CDR3 is TGCGCCAGCAGCCTGGTACGGGGGGATACGCAGTATTTT. It encodes CASSLVRGDTQYF.

This chain links TRBV10-1 with TRBJ1-1, with a tentative D call TRBD1 (5 bases). The CDR3 runs 14 residues. Trimming took off 4 bases at V and 0 bases at J, with 9 bases between the two ends. Germline assignment: CDR1 WNHNN and CDR2 SYGVQD (reference sequence). The CDR3 DNA is TGCGCCAGCAGTGCTTCGGGGGTGAACACTGAAGCTTTCTTT. Its protein product is CASSASGVNTEAFF.

This clone was counted between two and nine times. This chain's CDR3 is CASSFGTEHPGELFF. As DNA, the CDR3 is TGTGCCAGCAGTTTCGGGACAGAACACCCCGGGGAGCTGTTTTTT. J is TRBJ2-2 and V is TRBV6-5; 7 bases are shared with TRBD1. Germline CDR1 and CDR2: MNHEY and SVGAGI. This CDR3 is built from 15 residues. The junction had 8 bases not matched to a gene; V was cut back by 4 bases and J by 6 bases.

This clone was recorded a few times. This rearrangement joins TRBV9 to TRBJ1-5, with a tentative D call TRBD1 (6 bases). This CDR3 spans 14 amino acids. V lost 0 bases, J lost 3 bases, and 7 bases lay in between. Germline V gene data show CDR1 as SGDLS and CDR2 as YYNGEE. CDR3 sequence (DNA): TGTGCCAGCAGCGTAGGACAGGCCAATCAGCCCCAGCATTTT. This codes for CASSVGQANQPQHF.

The chain couples TRBV18 to TRBJ1-2; TRBD1 is a possible D gene (6 bases). CDR1 and CDR2 from the germline V gene are KGHSH and LQKENI. This CDR3 comprises 16 residues. Trimming cost V 2 bases and J 3 bases, with 16 bases left between them. The CDR3 nucleotides are TGTGCCAGCTCACCAGAAATCAGGGGCGCAGACTATGGCTACACCTTC. Protein product: CASSPEIRGADYGYTF.

V is TRBV2 and J is TRBJ1-1; D remains ambiguous. CDR3 length: 13 amino acids. Germline V lookup: CDR1 SNHLY, CDR2 FYNNEI. The V end was cut by 3 bases, the J end by 8 bases, with 13 bases between. The CDR3 here is CASSDLHSEEAFF. DNA for the CDR3: TGTGCCAGCAGTGATCTTCACTCTGAGGAAGCTTTCTTT.

The chain joins TRBV7-7 to TRBJ2-2; 7 bases line up with TRBD2. V lost 6 bases and J lost 4; bases outside the gene matches: 8. Germline loops: CDR1 SSHAT, CDR2 FNYEAQ (reference sequence). The CDR3 is 15 residues long. In nucleotides, the CDR3 is TGTGCCAGCAGTAGAGAGACTAGCAGCACCGGGGAGCTGTTTTTT. It yields the protein CASSRETSSTGELFF. The full variable domain, with the rest looked up from reference TRBV7-7 and TRBJ2-2, is GAGVSQSPRYKVTKRGQDVTLRCDPISSHATLYWYQQALGQGPEFLTYFNYEAQPDKSGLPSDRFSAERPEGSISTLTIQRTEQRDSAMYRCASSRETSSTGELFFGEGSRLTVL.

The rearrangement links TRBV5-1 to TRBJ2-7; 10 nucleotides line up with TRBD1. The ends lost 0 bases at V and 5 bases at J; junction bases unmatched: 5. Germline V gene sequence: CDR1 SGHRS, CDR2 YFSETQ. The CDR3 sequence is 15 residues long. CDR3 nucleotide sequence: TGCGCCAGCAGCTTGGGGGGACAGGGGACCCACGAGCAGTACTTC. Its translation: CASSLGGQGTHEQYF.

The genes are TRBV10-3 and TRBJ2-3, with D perhaps matching TRBD2 (6 bases). This CDR3 is built from 13 residues. Germline V CDR1 and CDR2: ENHRY, SYGVKD. Trimming removed 9 bases from V and 1 base from J, with 11 bases in between. This CDR3 is CAISGLGTDTQYF. CDR3 DNA sequence: TGTGCCATAAGCGGGCTGGGCACAGATACGCAGTATTTT.

The chain recombines TRBV15 with TRBJ2-7, with D perhaps TRBD2 (6 bases). Trimming left V 1 base short and J 4 bases short, with 17 bases between. This CDR3 comprises 16 residues. CDR1 is LNHNV and CDR2 is YYDKDF in the germline V gene (reference sequence). The CDR3 loop reads CATSRVARGSGYEQYF. CDR3 DNA: TGTGCCACCAGCAGAGTTGCGAGGGGTAGCGGTTACGAGCAGTACTTC.

The chain carries TRBV28 and TRBJ2-1; 7 nucleotides align to TRBD2. The ends lost 6 bases at V and 3 bases at J; junction bases unmatched: 14. CDR3 size: 17 residues. Looked up from germline, CDR1 is MDHEN and CDR2 is SYDVKM. The CDR3 coding sequence is TGTGCCAGCAGCTCACTAGCGAGCGTAGGTCGCTACAATGAGCAGTTCTTC. It specifies CASSSLASVGRYNEQFF. The variable domain in full, completed from reference TRBV28 and TRBJ2-1, reads DVKVTQSSRYLVKRTGEKVFLECVQDMDHENMFWYRQDPGLGLRLIYFSYDVKMKEKGDIPEGYSVSREKKERFSLILESASTNQTSMYLCASSSLASVGRYNEQFFGPGTRLTVL.

J is TRBJ1-5 and V is TRBV19, with a weak D call TRBD1 (5 bases). The V gene's germline CDR1 is LNHDA and CDR2 SQIVND (reference sequence). The CDR3 consists of 18 residues. V lost 1 base and J lost 3, with 19 bases in between. CDR3 sequence reads: CASSIAPYRTVHNQPQHF. The CDR3 bases are TGTGCCAGTAGTATAGCCCCATACAGGACCGTGCACAATCAGCCCCAGCATTTT.

The CDR3 loop is CASGLENTGELFF. Written as DNA, the CDR3 is TGTGCTAGTGGTCTAGAGAACACCGGGGAGCTGTTTTTT. The chain employs TRBV12-5 and TRBJ2-2; unclear D gene. The CDR3 is 13 amino acids. The germline gives CDR1 LGHNT, CDR2 FRNRAP. The V end lost 5 bases, the J end lost 1 base, and 5 bases lay between the germline ends. The variable domain in full, completed from reference TRBV12-5 and TRBJ2-2, reads DARVTQTPRHKVTEMGQEVTMRCQPILGHNTVFWYRQTMMQGLELLAYFRNRAPLDDSGMPKDRFSAEMPDATLATLKIQPSEPRDSAVYFCASGLENTGELFFGEGSRLTVL.